Below are 5 T cell receptor beta chains sequenced from a single sample in a study of ipilimumab plus nivolumab after autologous stem cell transplantation. Profiled with immunoSEQ multiplex PCR; TCRdb holds only in-frame clones, not every one. This table holds approximately 14,000 clones, under 85% found once. Here the sequenced sample was PBMCs, taken in a trial of ipilimumab plus nivolumab as post-transplant consolidation. The receptors were sampled from a male donor with primary mediastinal lymphoma.

This clone was counted a few times. The rearrangement joins TRBV5-6 to TRBJ1-1, with no clear D. Trimming took off 4 bases at V and 8 bases at J, with 12 bases between the two ends. In germline, CDR1 is SGHDT, CDR2 YYEEEE. The CDR3 totals 12 residues. The CDR3 DNA follows: TGTGCCAGCAGCCCGACGGGCAGGGAAGCTTTCTTT. Protein sequence: CASSPTGREAFF.

V is TRBV10-1 and J is TRBJ2-5, with 7 bases fitting TRBD1. The CDR3 length is 13 residues. The germline V gene encodes CDR1 WNHNN and CDR2 SYGVQD (reference sequence). The V gene end was trimmed by 11 bases and the J gene end by 4 bases; junction bases not matched to a gene: 10. Here the CDR3 DNA reads TGCGCCGCGAACCTGGACAGGCTAGAGACCCAGTACTTC. Its translation is CAANLDRLETQYF.

By share, this clone ranks as medium-sized. This sequence joins TRBV2 and TRBJ2-7; D is perhaps TRBD1 (8 bases). The V gene lost 9 bases and the J gene lost 0 bases, with 18 bases spanning the gap. This CDR3 region has 15 residues. From germline, CDR1 is SNHLY and CDR2 FYNNEI. In DNA, the CDR3 is TGTGCCAGTCAAAACAGGGGGGGAACCTCCTACGAGCAGTACTTC. Translated, it gives CASQNRGGTSYEQYF.

The V and J genes are TRBV6-5 and TRBJ2-7; D unclear. The CDR3 consists of 13 residues. Germline CDR1 MNHEY, CDR2 SVGAGI. Trimming took off 2 bases at V and 4 bases at J, with 9 bases between the two ends. The CDR3 DNA follows: TGTGCCAGCAGTTACGGAAGGCAGTACGAGCAGTACTTC. Protein sequence: CASSYGRQYEQYF.

The chain recombines TRBV27 with TRBJ2-1; perhaps TRBD2 as D (5 bases). Germline CDR1 MNHEY, CDR2 SMNVEV (reference sequence). The ends were cut back, 3 bases at V and 6 bases at J, with 12 bases in the middle. This CDR3 comprises 14 residues. This chain's CDR3 is CASSFLGSRNEQFF. Written as DNA, the CDR3 is TGTGCCAGCAGTTTTCTAGGGAGTCGCAATGAGCAGTTCTTC.